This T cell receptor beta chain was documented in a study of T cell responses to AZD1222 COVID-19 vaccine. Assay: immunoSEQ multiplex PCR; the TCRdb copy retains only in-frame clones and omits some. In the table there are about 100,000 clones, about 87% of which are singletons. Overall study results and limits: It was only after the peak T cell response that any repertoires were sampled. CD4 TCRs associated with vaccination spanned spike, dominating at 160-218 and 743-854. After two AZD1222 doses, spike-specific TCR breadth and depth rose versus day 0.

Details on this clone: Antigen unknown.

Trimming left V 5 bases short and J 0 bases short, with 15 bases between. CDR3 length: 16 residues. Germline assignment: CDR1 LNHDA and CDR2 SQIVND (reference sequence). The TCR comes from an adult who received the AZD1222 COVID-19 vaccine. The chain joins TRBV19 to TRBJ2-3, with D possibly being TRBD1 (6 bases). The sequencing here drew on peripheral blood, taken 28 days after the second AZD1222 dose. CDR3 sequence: CASSAARGPSTDTQYF. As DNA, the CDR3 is TGTGCCAGTAGTGCGGCCAGGGGCCCCAGCACAGATACGCAGTATTTT. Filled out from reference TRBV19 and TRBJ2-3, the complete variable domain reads DGGITQSPKYLFRKEGQNVTLSCEQNLNHDAMYWYRQDPGQGLRLIYYSQIVNDFQKGDIAEGYSVSREKKESFPLTVTSAQKNPTAFYLCASSAARGPSTDTQYFGPGTRLTVL.